This T cell receptor (beta chain) was identified during a study of cytomegalovirus exposure and HLA in healthy donors. Study outcomes and limitations: Excluded: some indistinguishable V segments such as TRBV6-2 and TRBV6-3. Rarity held for most TCR sequences, but there were some public TCRs that occurred in many donors.

The germline V gene has CDR1 SEHNR and CDR2 FQNEAQ (reference sequence). The CDR3 is made up of 15 amino acids. V lost 4 bases to trimming and J lost 4 bases, with 13 bases between them. A multiplex PCR was run with 60 Vbeta primers and 13 Jbeta primers. Measured with immunoSEQ multiplex PCR; TCRdb has only the in-frame clones, and not every one. The sample holds about 230,000 clones, more than 75% seen once. As for this clone: Its antigen is as yet unknown.

The rearrangement joins TRBV7-9 to TRBJ2-2, with D maybe TRBD2 (5 bases). The sequencing sample was made of PBMCs. The sequence derives from a human donor in good health. The CDR3 loop reads CASSSSGSSTGELFF. The CDR3 DNA is TGTGCCAGCAGCTCTTCGGGGTCCAGCACCGGGGAGCTGTTTTTT.